The 32 T cell receptor beta chains presented below share a single source sample, sequenced in a study of cytomegalovirus exposure and HLA in healthy donors. Sequenced by immunoSEQ multiplex PCR; TCRdb stores in-frame clones only, minus some. The data contain 150,000 to 200,000 clones, around 88% of them singletons. Specimen: PBMCs. The receptors stem from a woman between 18 and 29 years old in good health and CMV-seronegative.

This chain uses TRBV7-9 with TRBJ2-3; D is possibly TRBD1 (6 bases). CDR3 length: 16 residues. CDR1 is SEHNR and CDR2 is FQNEAQ in the germline V gene (reference sequence). V lost 0 bases, J lost 3 bases, and 13 bases lay in between. As DNA, the CDR3 is TGTGCCAGCAGCTTAGCGGGGGCAGCCAGTACAGATACGCAGTATTTT. It specifies CASSLAGAASTDTQYF.

The V call is TRBV4-2, the J call TRBJ2-3; 13 bases fit TRBD2. Germline V gene sequence: CDR1 LGHNA, CDR2 YNFKEQ. Trimming took 1 base from V and 4 from J; bases not matched to a gene: 8. The CDR3 is 18 residues long. CDR3 protein: CASSQVPGLAGDSDTQYF. The CDR3 DNA follows: TGTGCCAGCAGCCAAGTCCCCGGACTAGCGGGAGATTCAGATACGCAGTATTTT.

The chain links TRBV5-6 to TRBJ2-2, with 12 positions matching TRBD2. This CDR3 spans 16 amino acids. Germline CDR1 and CDR2: SGHDT and YYEEEE. V lost 4 bases and J lost 3; bases outside the gene matches: 4. The DNA of the CDR3 is TGTGCCAGCAGCGTGGGACTAGCGGGCCACACCGGGGAGCTGTTTTTT. It specifies CASSVGLAGHTGELFF.

CDR3 protein: CASSQGGASGGYTF. For the CDR3, the DNA is TGCGCCAGCAGCCAAGGCGGGGCGTCGGGTGGCTACACCTTC. The genes are TRBV4-1 and TRBJ1-2, with a weak D call TRBD1 (5 bases). CDR1 and CDR2 (germline): MGHRA, YSYEKL. The CDR3 is 14 amino acids. Between the trimmed V and J ends, which lost 1 base and 7 bases, there was a span of 13 bases.

About this clone itself: Distinct nucleotide sequences in the sample also encode this CDR3. The DNA for the CDR3 is TGTGCCAGCAGCGTAGCTGGCGGGAGAACAGATACGCAGTATTTT. It translates to CASSVAGGRTDTQYF. The chain links TRBV9 to TRBJ2-3; the match to TRBD2 covers 7 bases. Germline loops: CDR1 SGDLS, CDR2 YYNGEE. This CDR3 has 15 amino acids. V trimming: 0 bases; J trimming: 3 bases; junction bases outside the gene matches: 4.

V usage is TRBV6-6 and J usage is TRBJ2-1; TRBD2 is a possible D gene (6 bases). Trimming cost V 10 bases and J 4 bases, with 11 bases left between them. Germline CDR1 and CDR2: MNHNY and SVGAGI (reference sequence). This CDR3 region has 12 residues. DNA of the CDR3: TGTGCCACCAACGGGGGTTACAATGAGCAGTTCTTC. Translated, it gives CATNGGYNEQFF.

The chain is built from TRBV5-4 and TRBJ1-2, with 8 bases lining up with TRBD1. The length of the CDR3 is 14 residues. The trim removed 5 bases at V and 3 bases at J, leaving 6 bases unmatched. Germline CDR1 and CDR2: SGHNT and YYREEE (reference sequence). The CDR3 reads CASSGQGDHYGYTF. The CDR3 region has the DNA TGTGCCAGCAGTGGACAGGGAGATCACTATGGCTACACCTTC.

This clone was picked up one time. The chain couples TRBV7-2 to TRBJ2-5; D remains ambiguous. The CDR3 totals 13 residues. Germline V CDR1 and CDR2: SGHTA, FQGNSA. Trimming cost V 3 bases and J 7 bases, with 12 bases left between them. The DNA for the CDR3 is TGTGCCAGCAGCTTGAGACTTAAAGGGACCCAGTACTTC. It translates to CASSLRLKGTQYF.

The chain recombines TRBV9 with TRBJ1-4; D perhaps matches TRBD1 (5 bases). V shed 5 bases and J shed 14 bases, with 28 bases lying between them. Germline loops: CDR1 SGDLS, CDR2 YYNGEE. The CDR3 runs to 16 residues. This CDR3 is CASSTLRDCVMKRLFF. CDR3 in DNA: TGTGCCAGCAGTACTCTCCGGGACTGTGTAATGAAAAGGCTGTTTTTT.

V gene TRBV2 combines with J gene TRBJ1-4; perhaps TRBD1 as D (5 bases). The length of the CDR3 is 16 residues. Germline CDR1 reads SNHLY; CDR2 reads FYNNEI. V lost 8 bases to trimming and J lost 0 bases, with 16 bases between them. As DNA, the CDR3 is TGTGCCAGCGCCAGGGCCCGATATCCAACTAATGAAAAACTGTTTTTT. This translates into CASARARYPTNEKLFF.

This clone was detected only once. The rearrangement joins TRBV6-1 to TRBJ1-4; D remains unclear. Germline lookup yields CDR1 MNHNS and CDR2 SASEGT. Trimming took 3 bases from V and 7 from J, leaving 15 bases between them. This CDR3 spans 15 amino acids. In DNA form, the CDR3 reads TGTGCCAGCAGTGATTGGGGTTCCCGGGGTGAAAAACTGTTTTTT. Translated: CASSDWGSRGEKLFF.

The chain combines TRBV5-6 with TRBJ2-2; D is unclear. Germline assignment: CDR1 SGHDT and CDR2 YYEEEE. V was cut by 3 bases and J by 0 bases, with 12 bases left in between. This CDR3 contains 16 residues. The CDR3 here is CASSSEDTSNTGELFF. CDR3 coding DNA: TGTGCCAGCAGCTCGGAAGACACCTCGAACACCGGGGAGCTGTTTTTT.

V and J are TRBV30 and TRBJ1-5; TRBD1 matches 10 bases. V shed 3 bases, J shed 5 bases, and the junction held 13 bases outside the gene matches. Per the germline V gene, CDR1 is GTSNPN and CDR2 is SVGIG (reference sequence). This CDR3 region has 17 residues. CDR3 bases: TGTGCCTGGAGGGGCAGGGGGGGACAGGGGAGGTATCAGCCCCAGCATTTT. This encodes CAWRGRGGQGRYQPQHF.

This rearrangement joins TRBV4-3 to TRBJ2-2; TRBD2 matches 9 bases. Germline CDR1 is LGHNA and CDR2 is YSLEER. Trimming removed 8 bases from V and 6 bases from J; junction bases left unmatched: 10. The CDR3 has 15 amino acids. The CDR3 spells CASGKAGGSPGELFF. The CDR3 bases are TGCGCCAGCGGGAAAGCGGGAGGCTCCCCCGGGGAGCTGTTTTTT.

This clone was observed once. The chain is built from TRBV27 and TRBJ2-1; 8 bases fit TRBD2. There are 15 residues in the CDR3. V gave up 2 bases and J gave up 0 bases; unmatched junction bases: 0. The V gene's germline CDR1 is MNHEY and CDR2 SMNVEV (reference sequence). The CDR3 loop is CASSLSGSSYNEQFF. CDR3 coding DNA: TGTGCCAGCAGTTTAAGCGGGAGCTCCTACAATGAGCAGTTCTTC.

The chain uses TRBV10-3 and TRBJ1-2; TRBD1 might be the D (6 bases). The CDR3 covers 14 residues. The germline V and J ends were trimmed by 6 bases and 4 bases, with 15 bases remaining between them. Germline CDR1 reads ENHRY; CDR2 reads SYGVKD. The CDR3 loop is CAISEKGGIYGYTF. The DNA of the CDR3 is TGTGCCATCAGCGAAAAAGGGGGAATCTATGGCTACACCTTC.

This rearrangement joins TRBV15 to TRBJ2-1, with D unclear. The germline V and J ends were trimmed by 2 bases and 0 bases, with 8 bases remaining between them. This CDR3 is 15 amino acids long. Looked up from germline, CDR1 is LNHNV and CDR2 is YYDKDF (reference sequence). CDR3 nucleotide sequence: TGTGCCACCAGCAGACCACTTCCCTCCTACAATGAGCAGTTCTTC. This codes for CATSRPLPSYNEQFF.

The chain couples TRBV10-3 to TRBJ1-3; TRBD1 matches at 12 bases. This CDR3 is 18 amino acids long. Germline CDR1 is ENHRY and CDR2 is SYGVKD. The V and J ends lost 6 bases and 0 bases, in that order; junction bases with no gene match: 9. The CDR3 loop reads CAIRPGQGAGSSGNTIYF. Here the CDR3 DNA reads TGTGCCATCAGGCCGGGACAGGGGGCTGGAAGCTCTGGAAACACCATATATTTT.

This clone was counted once. The chain has TRBV5-4 and TRBJ2-2; D is uncertain. This CDR3 is 12 amino acids long. Germline CDR1 reads SGHNT; CDR2 reads YYREEE (reference sequence). Trimming pared 9 bases from V and 5 bases from J, leaving 11 bases between. CDR3 sequence: CATRVRTGELFF. The CDR3 coding sequence is TGTGCCACCAGAGTGCGGACCGGGGAGCTGTTTTTT.

The J gene is TRBJ1-2, the V gene TRBV4-1; 12 nucleotides agree with TRBD1. The CDR3 sequence is 13 residues long. Germline V lookup: CDR1 MGHRA, CDR2 YSYEKL. The J segment lost 12 bases and the V segment lost 0 bases, leaving 2 bases of the junction unmatched. The CDR3 DNA reads TGCGCCAGCAGCCAAGAAAGGGACAGGGGGCACACCTTC. It encodes CASSQERDRGHTF.

The chain couples TRBV27 to TRBJ1-3; the D gene is possibly TRBD1 (6 bases). This CDR3 is built from 13 residues. V shed 8 bases and J shed 4 bases, with 12 bases lying between them. CDR1 is MNHEY and CDR2 is SMNVEV in the germline V gene (reference sequence). In DNA form, the CDR3 reads TGTGCCAGCGCTGGGGGCCTCGGAAACACCATATATTTT. This codes for CASAGGLGNTIYF.

The chain uses TRBV7-9 and TRBJ1-2; no clear D. The CDR3 is 13 residues long. Trimming took 3 bases from V and 3 from J, leaving 8 bases between them. CDR1 is SEHNR, CDR2 FQNEAQ, per germline (reference sequence). For the CDR3, the DNA is TGTGCCAGCAGCTTGCATGGCTACTATGGCTACACCTTC. Translated, it gives CASSLHGYYGYTF.

V gene TRBV11-2 combines with J gene TRBJ2-1; no clear D. Between the trimmed V and J ends, which lost 3 bases and 0 bases, there was a span of 9 bases. The CDR3 is made up of 15 amino acids. CDR1 is SGHAT and CDR2 is FQNNGV in the germline V gene. The CDR3 nucleotides are TGTGCCAGCAGCTTCCCCTATTTCTCCTACAATGAGCAGTTCTTC. Its translation: CASSFPYFSYNEQFF. The full variable domain, rest sourced from reference TRBV11-2 and TRBJ2-1, is EAGVAQSPRYKIIEKRQSVAFWCNPISGHATLYWYQQILGQGPKLLIQFQNNGVVDDSQLPKDRFSAERLKGVDSTLKIQPAKLEDSAVYLCASSFPYFSYNEQFFGPGTRLTVL.

The chain links TRBV27 to TRBJ2-1; a possible D gene is TRBD2 (5 bases). The germline gives CDR1 MNHEY, CDR2 SMNVEV (reference sequence). V was shortened by 3 bases and J by 4 bases, with 7 bases between the two germline ends. This CDR3 is 13 amino acids long. The DNA of the CDR3 is TGTGCCAGCAGTTTTCGGGGATACAATGAGCAGTTCTTC. Translating it yields CASSFRGYNEQFF.

The chain uses TRBV27 and TRBJ2-3; the match to TRBD1 covers 9 bases. Trimming removed 2 bases from V and 11 bases from J; junction bases left unmatched: 2. The CDR3 consists of 12 residues. Per the germline V gene, CDR1 is MNHEY and CDR2 is SMNVEV (reference sequence). The CDR3 region has the DNA TGTGCCAGCAGTTTAGGGACAGGGAGGCAGTATTTT. The encoded protein is CASSLGTGRQYF.

The rearrangement uses TRBV6-5 and TRBJ2-2, with D possibly matching TRBD1 (5 bases). This CDR3 is built from 14 residues. The V end was cut by 4 bases, the J end by 3 bases, with 9 bases between. Germline V CDR1 and CDR2: MNHEY, SVGAGI. The CDR3 reads CASSFDSDTGELFF. CDR3 DNA sequence: TGTGCCAGCAGTTTTGACAGCGACACCGGGGAGCTGTTTTTT.

The chain links TRBV9 to TRBJ2-1; TRBD2 agrees at 10 bases. The ends lost 7 bases at V and 6 bases at J; junction bases unmatched: 4. The CDR3 covers 13 residues. CDR1 is SGDLS and CDR2 is YYNGEE in the germline V gene. The CDR3 sequence is CASSQRGGNEQFF. Written as DNA, the CDR3 is TGTGCCAGCTCACAGCGGGGGGGCAATGAGCAGTTCTTC.

The rearrangement uses TRBV2 and TRBJ1-6; possible D gene TRBD1, 6 bases. CDR1 and CDR2 (germline): SNHLY, FYNNEI. The CDR3 is 16 residues long. The germline V and J ends were trimmed by 7 bases and 9 bases, with 22 bases remaining between them. The CDR3 DNA is TGTGCCAGCACCCTAAGGACGCAGGGGAGAGGTTCACCCCTCCACTTT. It encodes CASTLRTQGRGSPLHF.

The chain combines TRBV27 with TRBJ2-2; possible D gene TRBD1, 5 bases. V was clipped by 3 bases and J by 7 bases, with 9 bases between them. Germline V gene lookup returns CDR1 MNHEY and CDR2 SMNVEV (reference sequence). This CDR3 has 13 residues. DNA of the CDR3: TGTGCCAGCAGTTTTTTCCAGGGCGGGGAGCTGTTTTTT. Protein sequence: CASSFFQGGELFF.

This chain connects TRBV19 to TRBJ2-7; possible D gene TRBD1, 5 bases. Germline V CDR1 and CDR2: LNHDA, SQIVND (reference sequence). V gave up 2 bases and J gave up 0 bases, with 8 bases separating them. This CDR3 is built from 14 residues. This CDR3 reads CASSIRGPSYEQYF. The DNA of the CDR3 is TGTGCCAGTAGTATAAGGGGCCCCTCCTACGAGCAGTACTTC.

The chain is built from TRBV4-3 and TRBJ2-1, with 8 bases aligning to TRBD1. V shed 6 bases, J shed 6 bases, and the junction held 10 bases outside the gene matches. Germline V lookup: CDR1 LGHNA, CDR2 YSLEER. CDR3 size: 15 residues. CDR3 nucleotide sequence: TGCGCCAGCAGTTATGGACAGGGCGGATCCAATGAGCAGTTCTTC. It encodes CASSYGQGGSNEQFF.

The chain combines TRBV21-1 with TRBJ2-7; no DNA check was done on the table's D call, TRBD1. TRBV21-1 is marked as a pseudogene. The length of the CDR3 is 14 residues. The CDR3 region is CASSKVQGIYEQYF. The CDR3 DNA is TGTGCCAGCAGCAAAGTCCAGGGAATCTACGAGCAGTACTTC.